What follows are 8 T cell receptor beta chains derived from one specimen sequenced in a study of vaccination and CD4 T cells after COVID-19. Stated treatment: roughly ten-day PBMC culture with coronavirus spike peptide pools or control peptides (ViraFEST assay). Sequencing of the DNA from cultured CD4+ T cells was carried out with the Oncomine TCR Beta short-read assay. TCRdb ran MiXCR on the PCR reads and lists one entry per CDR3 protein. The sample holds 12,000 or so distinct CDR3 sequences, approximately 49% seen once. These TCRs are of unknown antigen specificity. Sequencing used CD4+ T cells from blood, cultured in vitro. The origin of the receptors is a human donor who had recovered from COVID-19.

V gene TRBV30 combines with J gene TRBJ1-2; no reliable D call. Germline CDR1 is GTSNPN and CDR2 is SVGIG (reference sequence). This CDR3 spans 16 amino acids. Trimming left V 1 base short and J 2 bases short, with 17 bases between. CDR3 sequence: CAWSDPIQLANYGYTF. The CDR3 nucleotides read TGTGCCTGGAGTGACCCGATCCAATTGGCCAACTATGGCTACACCTTC.

The CDR3 here is CSANRGGRYNEQFF. In DNA form, the CDR3 reads TGCAGTGCTAATCGGGGGGGCCGCTACAATGAGCAGTTCTTC. The chain carries TRBV20-1 and TRBJ2-1, with TRBD2 identical over 8 bases. Germline V CDR1 and CDR2: DFQATT, SNEGSKA (reference sequence). This CDR3 comprises 14 residues. V shed 4 bases and J 3 bases; nucleotides not matched to a gene: 5.

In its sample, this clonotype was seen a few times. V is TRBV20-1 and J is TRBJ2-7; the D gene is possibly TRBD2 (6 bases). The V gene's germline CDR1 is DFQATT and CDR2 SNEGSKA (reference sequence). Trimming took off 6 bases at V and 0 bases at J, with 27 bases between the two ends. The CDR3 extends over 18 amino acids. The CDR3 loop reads CSAAAWTMRGPLSYEQYF. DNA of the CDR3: TGCAGTGCAGCCGCCTGGACTATGAGGGGCCCACTCTCCTACGAGCAGTACTTC.

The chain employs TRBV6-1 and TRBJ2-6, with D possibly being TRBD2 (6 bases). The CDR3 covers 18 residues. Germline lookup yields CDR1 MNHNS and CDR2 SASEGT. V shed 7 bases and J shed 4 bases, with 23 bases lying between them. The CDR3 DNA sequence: TGTGCCAGCATTCCCCGCCCGGGACTGGCCTCCGGGGCCAACGTCCTGACTTTC. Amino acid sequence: CASIPRPGLASGANVLTF.

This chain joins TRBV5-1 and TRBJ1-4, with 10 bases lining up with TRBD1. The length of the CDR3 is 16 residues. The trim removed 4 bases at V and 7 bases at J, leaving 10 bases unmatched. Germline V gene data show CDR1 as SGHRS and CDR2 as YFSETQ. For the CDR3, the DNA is TGCGCCAGCAGCAATAGCGACAGGGGGCGAGGTGAAAAACTGTTTTTT. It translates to CASSNSDRGRGEKLFF.

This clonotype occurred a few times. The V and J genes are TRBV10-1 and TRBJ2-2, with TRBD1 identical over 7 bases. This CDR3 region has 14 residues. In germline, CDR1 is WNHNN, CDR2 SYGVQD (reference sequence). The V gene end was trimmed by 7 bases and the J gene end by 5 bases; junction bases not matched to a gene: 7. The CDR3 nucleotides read TGCGCCAGCAACAGGGGTGATCCAACCGGGGAGCTGTTTTTT. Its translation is CASNRGDPTGELFF.

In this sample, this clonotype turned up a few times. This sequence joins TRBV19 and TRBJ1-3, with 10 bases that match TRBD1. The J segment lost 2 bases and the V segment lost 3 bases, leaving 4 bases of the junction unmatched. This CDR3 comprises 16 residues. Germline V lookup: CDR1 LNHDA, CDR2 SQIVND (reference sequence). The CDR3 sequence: CASSIRTGGTGNTIYF. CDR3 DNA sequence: TGTGCCAGTAGTATCAGGACAGGGGGGACTGGAAACACCATATATTTT.

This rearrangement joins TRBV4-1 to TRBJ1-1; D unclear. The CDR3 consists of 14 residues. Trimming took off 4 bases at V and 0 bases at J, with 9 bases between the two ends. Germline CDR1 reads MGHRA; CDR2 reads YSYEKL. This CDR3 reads CASSPAGLNTEAFF. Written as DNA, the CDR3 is TGCGCCAGCAGCCCGGCGGGATTGAACACTGAAGCTTTCTTT.